The clone carrying this T cell receptor beta chain was seen once. Repertoires were generated with immunoSEQ multiplex PCR, while TCRdb's copy carries only in-frame clones and drops some. The sample contains approximately 22,000 clones, approximately 90% of which appear only once. These data belong to a study of T cell changes during pregnancy in multiple sclerosis. The germline gives CDR1 MDHEN, CDR2 SYDVKM. The J segment lost 0 bases and the V segment lost 8 bases, leaving 9 bases of the junction unmatched. CDR3 length: 15 residues. The chain is built from TRBV28 and TRBJ2-7; the match to TRBD1 covers 8 bases. The starting material was CD4+ T cells from peripheral blood mononuclear cells, obtained in the first trimester of pregnancy. This clonotype originated in a female donor in good health, enrolled as a control in a pregnancy study. CDR3 nucleotides: TGTGCCAGCCTGGGGGACAGGAGAAGCTCCTACGAGCAGTACTTC. It translates to CASLGDRRSSYEQYF. The full variable domain, with the rest looked up from reference TRBV28 and TRBJ2-7, is DVKVTQSSRYLVKRTGEKVFLECVQDMDHENMFWYRQDPGLGLRLIYFSYDVKMKEKGDIPEGYSVSREKKERFSLILESASTNQTSMYLCASLGDRRSSYEQYFGPGTRLTVT.